A selection of T cell receptor beta chains follows, all from one sample in a study of OX40 agonist ivuxolimab in advanced cancers. TCRdb's table, derived via immunoSEQ multiplex PCR, lists solely in-frame clones and lacks some. The sample holds about 63,000 clones, approximately 92% seen once. The material sequenced was CD4+ or CD8+ T cells sorted from blood, taken in a trial of the OX40 agonist ivuxolimab. These receptors all stem from an adult with an advanced solid tumor such as melanoma, head and neck, liver or kidney cancer. Both conserved end residues are part of each CDR3. Fields, in order: clone size, J gene, V gene, D gene, CDR3 protein, CDR3 DNA. A D gene is named only where the DNA matches it firmly. The size of a clone is reported for some rows only, either as once, few or many, or as a class for expanded clones.

NA,TRBJ2-7,TRBV29-1,NA,CSVAKIGGSYYEQYF,TGCAGCGTTGCTAAGATCGGGGGCAGCTACTACGAGCAGTACTTC
few,TRBJ1-6,TRBV9,NA,CASSVAGSSPLHF,TGTGCCAGCAGCGTAGCGGGGAGTTCACCCCTCCACTTT
NA,TRBJ2-2,TRBV4-2,NA,CASSHPLVGTGELFF,TGTGCCAGCAGCCACCCCTTAGTAGGGACCGGGGAGCTGTTTTTT
NA,TRBJ1-1,TRBV30,TRBD1,CAWVRDRTQFMNTEAFF,TGTGCCTGGGTTAGGGACAGAACACAATTTATGAACACTGAAGCTTTCTTT
NA,TRBJ2-3,TRBV10-3,NA,CAISETRDTTDTQYF,TGTGCCATCAGTGAGACACGGGACACCACAGATACGCAGTATTTT
NA,TRBJ1-1,TRBV5-1,TRBD1,CASSLDMDRGNTEAFF,TGCGCCAGCAGCTTGGATATGGACAGGGGGAACACTGAAGCTTTCTTT
NA,TRBJ2-5,TRBV6-5,NA,CASSYRGGETQYF,TGTGCCAGCAGTTACCGGGGAGGAGAGACCCAGTACTTC
few,TRBJ2-1,TRBV9,TRBD2,CASSVSGRTGNEQFF,TGTGCCAGCAGCGTAAGCGGGAGAACGGGGAATGAGCAGTTCTTC
NA,TRBJ2-1,TRBV5-1,TRBD1,CASSLATDRTGEDEQFF,TGCGCCAGCAGCTTGGCCACGGATAGGACAGGGGAAGATGAGCAGTTCTTC
NA,TRBJ2-1,TRBV19,TRBD1,CASSGQGTVNEQFF,TGTGCCAGTAGTGGACAGGGGACGGTCAATGAGCAGTTCTTC
NA,TRBJ1-5,TRBV6-1,NA,CASSGREGQPQHF,TGTGCCAGCAGTGGAAGGGAAGGTCAGCCCCAGCATTTT
NA,TRBJ2-5,TRBV7-6,TRBD2,CASSFQRGGGETQYF,TGTGCCAGCAGCTTCCAGCGGGGGGGCGGGGAGACCCAGTACTTC
NA,TRBJ2-7,TRBV2,TRBD1,CASSGIPGQNSYEQYF,TGTGCCAGCAGTGGAATCCCGGGACAGAATTCCTACGAGCAGTACTTC
NA,TRBJ1-2,TRBV7-9,NA,CASSLGITLGYGYTF,TGTGCCAGCAGCTTAGGGATAACCCTTGGGTATGGCTACACCTTC
NA,TRBJ1-1,TRBV2,TRBD1,CASIRRGRNTEAFF,TGTGCCAGCATCAGAAGGGGGCGGAACACTGAAGCTTTCTTT